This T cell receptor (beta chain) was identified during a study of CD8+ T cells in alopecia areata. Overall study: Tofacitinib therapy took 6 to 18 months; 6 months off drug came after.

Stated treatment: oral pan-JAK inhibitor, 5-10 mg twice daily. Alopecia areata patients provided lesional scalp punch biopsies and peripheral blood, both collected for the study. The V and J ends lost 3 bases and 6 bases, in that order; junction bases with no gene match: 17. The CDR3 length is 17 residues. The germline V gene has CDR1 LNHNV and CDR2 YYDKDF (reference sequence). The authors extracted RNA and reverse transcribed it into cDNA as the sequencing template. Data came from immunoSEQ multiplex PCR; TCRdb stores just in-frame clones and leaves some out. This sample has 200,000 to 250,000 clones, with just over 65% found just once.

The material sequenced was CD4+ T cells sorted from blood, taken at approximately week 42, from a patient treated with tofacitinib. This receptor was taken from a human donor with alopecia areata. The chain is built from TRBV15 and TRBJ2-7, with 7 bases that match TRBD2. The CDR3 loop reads CATSSPQGRAASGEQYF. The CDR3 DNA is TGTGCCACCAGCAGCCCCCAAGGGAGGGCGGCCTCGGGCGAGCAGTACTTC.